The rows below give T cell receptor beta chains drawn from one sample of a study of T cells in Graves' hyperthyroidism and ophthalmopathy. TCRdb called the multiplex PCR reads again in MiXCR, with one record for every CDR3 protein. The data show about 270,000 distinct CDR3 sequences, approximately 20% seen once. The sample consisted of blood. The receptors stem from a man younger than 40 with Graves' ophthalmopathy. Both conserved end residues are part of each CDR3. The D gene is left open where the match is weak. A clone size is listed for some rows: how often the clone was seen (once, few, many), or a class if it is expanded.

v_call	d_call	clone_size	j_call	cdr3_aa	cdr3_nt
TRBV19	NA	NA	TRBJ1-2	CASSIKSYYGYTF	TGTGCCAGTAGTATTAAAAGTTACTATGGCTACACCTTC
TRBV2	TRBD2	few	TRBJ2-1	CASKARLAGYNEQFF	TGTGCCAGCAAGGCTCGCCTAGCGGGCTACAATGAGCAGTTCTTC
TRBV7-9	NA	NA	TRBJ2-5	CASSLGPGDKETQYF	TGTGCCAGCAGCTTAGGGCCCGGGGATAAAGAGACCCAGTACTTC
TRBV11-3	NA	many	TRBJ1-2	CASSFSPALPYRPRQAPYYGYTF	TGTGCCAGCAGCTTTTCCCCCGCCCTACCCTACCGACCTAGACAGGCCCCATACTATGGCTACACCTTC
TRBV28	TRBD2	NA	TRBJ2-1	CASSPGLAGWNEQFF	TGTGCCAGCAGTCCGGGGCTAGCGGGGTGGAATGAGCAGTTCTTC
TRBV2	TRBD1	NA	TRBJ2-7	CASSEQGATYEQYF	TGTGCCAGCAGTGAACAGGGGGCGACCTACGAGCAGTACTTC
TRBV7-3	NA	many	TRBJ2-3	CASSEQGVSDTQYF	TGTGCCAGCAGCGAACAGGGTGTATCAGATACGCAGTATTTT
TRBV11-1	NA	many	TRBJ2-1	CASSQKRDTRYNEQFF	TGTGCCAGCAGCCAAAAGCGGGACACACGGTACAATGAGCAGTTCTTC
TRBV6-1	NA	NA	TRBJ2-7	CASQFTDNHEQYF	TGTGCCAGCCAGTTTACCGACAATCACGAGCAGTACTTC
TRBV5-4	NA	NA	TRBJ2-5	CASSYHLYQETQYF	TGTGCCAGCAGCTACCATTTGTACCAAGAGACCCAGTACTTC